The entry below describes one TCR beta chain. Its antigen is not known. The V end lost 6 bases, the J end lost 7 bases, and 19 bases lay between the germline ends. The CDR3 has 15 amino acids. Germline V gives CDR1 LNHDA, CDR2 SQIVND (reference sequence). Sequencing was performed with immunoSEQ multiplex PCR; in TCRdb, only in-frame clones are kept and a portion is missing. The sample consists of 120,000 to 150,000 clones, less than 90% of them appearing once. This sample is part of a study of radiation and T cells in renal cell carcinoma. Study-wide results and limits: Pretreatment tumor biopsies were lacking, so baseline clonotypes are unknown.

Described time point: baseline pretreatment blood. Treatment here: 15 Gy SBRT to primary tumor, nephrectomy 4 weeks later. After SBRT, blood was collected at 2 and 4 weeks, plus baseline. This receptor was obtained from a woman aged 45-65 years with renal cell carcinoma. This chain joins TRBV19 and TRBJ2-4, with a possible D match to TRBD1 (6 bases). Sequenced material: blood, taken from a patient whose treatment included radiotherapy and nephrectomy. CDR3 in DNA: TGTGCCAGTAGCAATCCCGGACAGCTAGCCAACATTCAGTACTTC. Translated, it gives CASSNPGQLANIQYF.